One and the same sample provided the 27 T cell receptor beta chains below, sequenced in a study of cytomegalovirus exposure and HLA in healthy donors. Use of 60 Vbeta and 13 Jbeta primers characterized the PCR. The table came from immunoSEQ multiplex PCR; TCRdb's copy has only in-frame clones and leaves some out. The sample has roughly 180,000 clones, around 75% seen once. Sequenced material: PBMCs. These receptors originate from a woman aged 25 to 39 in good health and CMV-seropositive.

The rearrangement links TRBV4-3 to TRBJ1-1; 7 bases match TRBD1. The CDR3 is 16 amino acids. J gave up 0 bases and V 3 bases, and 7 bases lay outside the gene matches. Germline V lookup: CDR1 LGHNA, CDR2 YSLEER. The CDR3 sequence: CASSQTLTGLNTEAFF. In nucleotides, the CDR3 is TGCGCCAGCAGCCAGACCCTGACAGGGTTGAACACTGAAGCTTTCTTT.

This chain uses TRBV5-1 with TRBJ2-3; D possibly corresponds to TRBD2 (5 bases). V was cut by 0 bases and J by 0 bases, with 17 bases left in between. CDR3 length: 18 residues. Germline CDR1 is SGHRS and CDR2 is YFSETQ. In DNA form, the CDR3 reads TGCGCCAGCAGCTTGGGTAGGACGGGGATCGCTAGCACAGATACGCAGTATTTT. Its translation: CASSLGRTGIASTDTQYF.

This rearrangement joins TRBV7-6 to TRBJ2-1; D gene ambiguous. Germline loops: CDR1 SGHVS, CDR2 FNYEAQ. The CDR3 has 12 residues. V shed 0 bases and J shed 7 bases, with 4 bases lying between them. The CDR3 region has the DNA TGTGCCAGCAGCTTAGCCTCGAATGAGCAGTTCTTC. It is translated as CASSLASNEQFF.

This chain joins TRBV7-9 and TRBJ2-3; D gene unclear. V was pared by 4 bases and J by 8 bases, with 13 bases between. Germline CDR1 is SEHNR and CDR2 is FQNEAQ (reference sequence). The CDR3 extends over 13 amino acids. CDR3 bases: TGTGCCAGCAGCTCCGATCCGTGGCCTACGCAGTATTTT. It codes for CASSSDPWPTQYF.

The chain employs TRBV7-2 and TRBJ1-1; 12 positions agree with TRBD1. V shed 1 base, J shed 3 bases, and the junction held 9 bases outside the gene matches. The CDR3 runs 18 residues. Per the germline V gene, CDR1 is SGHTA and CDR2 is FQGNSA. The CDR3 DNA sequence: TGTGCCAGCAGCTTAGTAGCCCCGGGACAGGGGGCTTACACTGAAGCTTTCTTT. Amino acids: CASSLVAPGQGAYTEAFF.

This chain joins TRBV10-2 and TRBJ1-1, with D tentatively TRBD1 (5 bases). This CDR3 contains 13 residues. Germline loops: CDR1 WSHSY, CDR2 SAAADI. Trimming cost V 4 bases and J 4 bases, with 10 bases left between them. CDR3 protein: CASSVSGGTEAFF. The CDR3 DNA sequence: TGCGCCAGCAGTGTCTCCGGGGGCACTGAAGCTTTCTTT.

The gene calls are TRBV11-2 and TRBJ2-1; D is ambiguous. CDR3 length equals 12 residues. The germline V gene has CDR1 SGHAT and CDR2 FQNNGV. Trimming left V 1 base short and J 8 bases short, with 6 bases between. The CDR3 DNA follows: TGTGCCAGCAGCTTAGGTCGAGATGAGCAGTTCTTC. Protein product: CASSLGRDEQFF. The whole variable domain, remainder taken from reference TRBV11-2 and TRBJ2-1, is EAGVAQSPRYKIIEKRQSVAFWCNPISGHATLYWYQQILGQGPKLLIQFQNNGVVDDSQLPKDRFSAERLKGVDSTLKIQPAKLEDSAVYLCASSLGRDEQFFGPGTRLTVL.

This chain joins TRBV6-5 and TRBJ2-1, with a weak D call TRBD2 (6 bases). The V gene lost 6 bases and the J gene lost 6 bases, with 12 bases spanning the gap. There are 13 residues in the CDR3. The germline gives CDR1 MNHEY, CDR2 SVGAGI. CDR3 in DNA: TGTGCCAGCAGAACGGACTACCCCAATGAGCAGTTCTTC. Translating gives CASRTDYPNEQFF.

V usage is TRBV9 and J usage is TRBJ1-1; no clear D gene. Between the trimmed V and J ends, which lost 0 bases and 1 base, there was a span of 7 bases. From germline, CDR1 is SGDLS and CDR2 YYNGEE. This CDR3 spans 14 amino acids. CDR3 protein: CASSVGQANTEAFF. The CDR3 nucleotides are TGTGCCAGCAGCGTAGGTCAGGCGAACACTGAAGCTTTCTTT. The full variable domain, completed using reference TRBV9 and TRBJ1-1, is DSGVTQTPKHLITATGQRVTLRCSPRSGDLSVYWYQQSLDQGLQFLIQYYNGEERAKGNILERFSAQQFPDLHSELNLSSLELGDSALYFCASSVGQANTEAFFGQGTRLTVV.

This chain uses TRBV18 with TRBJ1-5; 8 nucleotides align to TRBD1. There are 17 residues in the CDR3. The germline V gene encodes CDR1 KGHSH and CDR2 LQKENI. V gave up 2 bases and J gave up 1 base; unmatched junction bases: 7. CDR3 in amino acids: CASSPSQGAGSNQPQHF. The CDR3 nucleotides read TGTGCCAGCTCACCATCGCAGGGGGCTGGCAGCAATCAGCCCCAGCATTTT.

This rearrangement joins TRBV2 to TRBJ2-1, with 12 bases that match TRBD2. Trimming cost V 6 bases and J 3 bases; bases outside gene matches: 9. The CDR3 totals 17 residues. From germline, CDR1 is SNHLY and CDR2 FYNNEI. CDR3 nucleotides: TGTGCCAGCAGCGGAGGACTAGCGGGAAAATTCTACAATGAGCAGTTCTTC. Encoded protein: CASSGGLAGKFYNEQFF.

This clone was picked up one time. This sequence joins TRBV2 and TRBJ1-2; D is unresolved. The CDR3 consists of 11 residues. Trimming shortened V by 4 bases and J by 8 bases, and 8 bases separated the two germline ends. The germline gives CDR1 SNHLY, CDR2 FYNNEI. The CDR3 DNA is TGTGCCAGCAGTGTTGGGAGCGGCTACACCTTC. It yields the protein CASSVGSGYTF. The complete variable domain, with remaining parts taken from reference TRBV2 and TRBJ1-2, reads EPEVTQTPSHQVTQMGQEVILRCVPISNHLYFYWYRQILGQKVEFLVSFYNNEISEKSEIFDDQFSVERPDGSNFTLKIRSTKLEDSAMYFCASSVGSGYTFGSGTRLTVV.

V gene TRBV6-5 combines with J gene TRBJ2-1; 10 bases are shared with TRBD2. The CDR3 has 16 amino acids. V was clipped by 2 bases and J by 4 bases; unmatched bases: 5. Germline CDR1 and CDR2: MNHEY and SVGAGI. This CDR3 is CASSYRASGSYNEQFF. The CDR3 coding sequence is TGTGCCAGCAGTTACAGGGCTAGCGGGAGTTACAATGAGCAGTTCTTC.

This chain connects TRBV4-2 to TRBJ1-5, with 8 nucleotides matching TRBD1. This CDR3 comprises 14 residues. Germline V gene lookup returns CDR1 LGHNA and CDR2 YNFKEQ. The trim removed 0 bases at V and 5 bases at J, leaving 0 bases unmatched. The CDR3 region is CASSQETGDQPQHF. CDR3 coding DNA: TGTGCCAGCAGCCAAGAGACAGGGGATCAGCCCCAGCATTTT.

This chain connects TRBV10-3 to TRBJ2-7; 8 nucleotides line up with TRBD2. V gave up 1 base and J gave up 9 bases; unmatched junction bases: 11. This CDR3 has 15 amino acids. Germline CDR1 is ENHRY and CDR2 is SYGVKD. The CDR3 sequence: CAISELPGLVPGQYF. The CDR3 DNA reads TGTGCCATCAGTGAGTTACCGGGACTAGTTCCAGGGCAGTACTTC.

In the case of this clone: The junction does not match germline at one end; this may be a read error. The rearrangement links TRBV15 to TRBJ1-4, with TRBD1 as a possible D gene (6 bases). The CDR3 consists of 12 residues. CDR1 and CDR2 from the germline V gene are LNHNV and YYDKDF (reference sequence). CDR3 sequence reads: CATSRDTGGAAF. The DNA for the CDR3 is TGTGCCACCAGCAGAGATACGGGGGGGGCCGCTTTT.

This chain joins TRBV6-6 and TRBJ1-5, with 8 bases matching TRBD1. V was clipped by 5 bases and J by 5 bases; unmatched bases: 8. In germline, CDR1 is MNHNY, CDR2 SVGAGI (reference sequence). The CDR3 has 15 residues. The CDR3, as DNA: TGTGCCAGCAGTCACCAGGGGGCCCGGGATCAGCCCCAGCATTTT. Amino acid sequence: CASSHQGARDQPQHF.

The chain carries TRBV2 and TRBJ1-3; no clear D gene. Trimming shortened V by 8 bases and J by 8 bases, and 13 bases separated the two germline ends. The CDR3 contains 12 residues. CDR1 is SNHLY and CDR2 is FYNNEI in the germline V gene. CDR3 residues: CASRRVGDTIYF. In DNA, the CDR3 is TGTGCCAGCCGGAGAGTCGGGGACACCATATATTTT.

This clone was found once. The chain employs TRBV29-1 and TRBJ1-6; D not certain. This CDR3 has 15 residues. V lost 6 bases to trimming and J lost 0 bases, with 12 bases between them. The V gene's germline CDR1 is SQVTM and CDR2 ANQGSEA. The DNA for the CDR3 is TGCAGCGTGTCCGTGGGGAGCTCCTATAATTCACCCCTCCACTTT. This sequence encodes CSVSVGSSYNSPLHF.

The rearrangement uses TRBV6-5 and TRBJ2-3, with TRBD2 matching 9 bases. V lost 10 bases and J lost 5; bases outside the gene matches: 10. Germline V lookup: CDR1 MNHEY, CDR2 SVGAGI. The CDR3 loop spans 14 amino acids. In DNA form, the CDR3 reads TGTGCCATAGGGGGCGGGAGGGCGGGAGATACGCAGTATTTT. Amino acid sequence: CAIGGGRAGDTQYF.

This clone was detected only a few times. This chain uses TRBV20-1 with TRBJ1-2, with 7 positions matching TRBD1. The V segment lost 6 bases and the J segment 4 bases; nucleotides outside the gene matches: 2. This CDR3 is 11 amino acids long. CDR1 DFQATT and CDR2 SNEGSKA come from the germline V gene (reference sequence). For the CDR3, the DNA is TGCAGTGCAGGGACAGTCTATGGCTACACCTTC. Amino acids: CSAGTVYGYTF.

The chain links TRBV28 to TRBJ1-1; tentatively, D is TRBD1 (6 bases). The length of the CDR3 is 14 residues. Germline CDR1 MDHEN, CDR2 SYDVKM. Trimming stripped 5 bases from V and 1 base from J, with 11 bases between. DNA of the CDR3: TGTGCCAGCAGTCCCGACAGGAGGAACACTGAAGCTTTCTTT. Its translation: CASSPDRRNTEAFF.

This clone showed up just once. The rearrangement joins TRBV9 to TRBJ2-7, with D possibly being TRBD1 (5 bases). The CDR3 totals 15 residues. The germline gives CDR1 SGDLS, CDR2 YYNGEE. The V end lost 2 bases, the J end lost 0 bases, and 12 bases lay between the germline ends. The CDR3 nucleotides are TGTGCCAGCAGCGTGTCTTGGGGCCTCTCCTACGAGCAGTACTTC. It translates to CASSVSWGLSYEQYF.

This chain links TRBV12-5 with TRBJ1-2; 7 positions match TRBD1. The CDR3 spans 13 residues. CDR1 and CDR2 (germline): LGHNT, FRNRAP. V lost 8 bases to trimming and J lost 4 bases; unmatched junction nucleotides: 7. CDR3 sequence: CASFRGCSYGYTF. The DNA for the CDR3 is TGTGCTAGTTTCAGGGGGTGTAGCTATGGCTACACCTTC.

The chain is built from TRBV7-9 and TRBJ1-6, with D uncertain. The germline CDR1 and CDR2 sequences are SEHNR and FQNEAQ (reference sequence). V was clipped by 3 bases and J by 6 bases, with 3 bases between them. This CDR3 is 12 amino acids long. CDR3 sequence reads: CASSLANSPLHF. The CDR3 coding sequence is TGTGCCAGCAGCTTGGCTAATTCACCCCTCCACTTT.

This chain joins TRBV2 and TRBJ2-7; 11 bases align to TRBD1. The CDR3 covers 21 residues. The germline gives CDR1 SNHLY, CDR2 FYNNEI. The J segment lost 0 bases and the V segment lost 1 base, leaving 17 bases of the junction unmatched. The CDR3 here is CASSEVLPRDRGTESSYEQYF. The CDR3 DNA is TGTGCCAGCAGTGAAGTTCTACCCCGGGACAGGGGGACGGAAAGCTCCTACGAGCAGTACTTC.

The rearrangement uses TRBV2 and TRBJ1-2; 8 nucleotides match TRBD1. The V gene's germline CDR1 is SNHLY and CDR2 FYNNEI. This CDR3 comprises 12 residues. Trimming took 6 bases from V and 8 from J; bases not matched to a gene: 5. CDR3 DNA: TGTGCCAGCAGGGGGACAGGCTGGGGCTACACCTTC. Its translation: CASRGTGWGYTF.